A selection of T cell receptor beta chains follows, all from one sample in a study of blood T cells in healthy people across ages. TCRdb called the 5' RACE reads again in MiXCR, with one record for every CDR3 protein. The repertoire has fewer than 1,200,000 distinct CDR3 sequences, roughly a quarter of them found once; the top ten carry approximately 0.7%. The sample was also reused in another study, on T cells of mothers and their children.

Sequencing was performed on blood. These receptors all stem from a girl aged 2-10 years in good health. CDR3s leave out the opening cysteine and the closing phenylalanine or tryptophan.

V,J,CDR3
TRBV9,TRBJ2-1,ASSAGTGHNEQF
TRBV28,TRBJ1-2,ASSLTDIYGYT
TRBV15,TRBJ2-4,ATSSSGEGGIQY
TRBV11-2,TRBJ1-1,ASSPRGDTEAF
TRBV5-1,TRBJ1-1,ASSPDTRAF
TRBV5-1,TRBJ1-1,ASSLRWNTEAF
TRBV7-7,TRBJ2-5,ASSLTVGAVETQY
TRBV7-2,TRBJ2-1,ASSLGRGRYNEQF
TRBV7-2,TRBJ2-1,ASSLGRTVATGEQF
TRBV20-1,TRBJ2-1,SVRRAAYNEQF
TRBV29-1,TRBJ1-1,SVVRQEGTEAF
TRBV3-1,TRBJ1-4,ASRHPGTGMEKLF
TRBV20-1,TRBJ2-1,SASRTGGSNEQF
TRBV24-1,TRBJ2-5,ATSDLQQGQETQY
TRBV12-3/TRBV12-4,TRBJ1-5,ASSLEVGGGGNQPQH
TRBV7-2,TRBJ2-5,ASSADNGMQTQY
TRBV12-3/TRBV12-4,TRBJ2-7,ASSRTAGYEQY
TRBV7-2,TRBJ2-4,ASSGRLENIQY
TRBV28,TRBJ2-1,ASSGTTRYNEQF
TRBV2,TRBJ1-2,ASREEWPGGYT
TRBV5-1,TRBJ2-1,TSSSGTSGISSYNEQF
TRBV28,TRBJ2-5,ASSFINLGEETQY
TRBV24-1,TRBJ2-3,ATSDYPYRGNTDTQY
TRBV13,TRBJ2-3,ASSPMGGTQY
TRBV18,TRBJ2-7,ASSRAQGTYEQY
TRBV10-3,TRBJ2-1,AISDLTSGSFDEQF
TRBV6-5,TRBJ2-3,ASSSNLADTQY
TRBV6-1,TRBJ1-1,ASSEPAMNTEAF
TRBV19,TRBJ2-1,ASRGSSYNEQF
TRBV7-9,TRBJ2-7,ASSATNEQY
TRBV4-3,TRBJ1-1,ASSQMGGTGVYGTEAF
TRBV20-1,TRBJ2-3,SASNKGVSRDTQY
TRBV7-2,TRBJ2-2,ASSLAPVNTGELF
TRBV28,TRBJ2-1,ASRADRGSVREQF
TRBV5-5,TRBJ1-4,ASSLMNPQGEKLF
TRBV18,TRBJ2-5,ASSPRDRGVETQY
TRBV28,TRBJ2-4,ASIPGTLRTNIQY
TRBV29-1,TRBJ1-2,SVEDRVEGYT
TRBV4-2,TRBJ1-5,ASSQDGNPRQPQH
TRBV7-9,TRBJ1-2,ASSLTWAWGYT
TRBV14,TRBJ2-5,ASSHFASGRQPEVETQY
TRBV12-3/TRBV12-4,TRBJ2-5,ASTGTEQETQY
TRBV29-1,TRBJ1-2,SAGYAAEGEGYT
TRBV29-1,TRBJ2-7,SVGGRAFYEQY
TRBV27,TRBJ2-3,ASSSSRGQAY
TRBV15,.,ATSRLGGDSHNEQF
TRBV4-3,TRBJ1-4,ASSLGTPSTNEKLF
TRBV20-1,TRBJ1-1,SASIPGQGASGKAF
TRBV10-3,.,AISELGAVDNEQF
TRBV28,TRBJ1-5,ASSSSPRGPGRHQPQH
TRBV7-9,TRBJ1-2,ASSLVKEMDGYT
TRBV6-6,TRBJ2-1,ASRGTGSIEQF
TRBV29-1,TRBJ2-1,SVEGNGGEQF
TRBV12-3/TRBV12-4,TRBJ2-1,ASSTRTHNEQF
TRBV20-1,TRBJ1-1,SADPEIGTEAF
TRBV20-1,TRBJ1-1,SAKQTGSGGTEAF
TRBV15,TRBJ2-5,ATSSRQQEETQY
TRBV29-1,TRBJ1-1,SVSRGTNTEAF
TRBV27,.,ASSLRVSAIGRLTLNEQF